Listed below are T cell receptor beta chains from one sample, sequenced in a study. TCRdb re-analysed the RT-PCR reads in MiXCR, keeping a single row per CDR3 protein. The data contain about 680,000 distinct CDR3 sequences, around 14% of them seen just once; the ten biggest clones take up about 3.6%. Sequences were obtained from memory CD4+ T cells from blood. Receptors originate from a female donor in good health, serving as a healthy control. CDR3s include the opening cysteine and the closing phenylalanine or tryptophan. D genes are given only for firm matches. Some rows have no size entry. The others give once, few or many, or a class for an expanded clone.

V	J	D	size	CDR3	DNA
TRBV28	TRBJ2-7	.	few	CASRDTFYEQYF	TGTGCCAGCAGGGACACCTTTTACGAGCAGTACTTC
TRBV4-1	TRBJ1-1	.	many	CASSQGQYTEAFF	TGCGCCAGCAGCCAAGGACAGTACACTGAAGCTTTCTTT
TRBV20-1	TRBJ2-1	.	.	CSARSPSRTYNEQFF	TGCAGTGCTAGATCTCCTAGCCGGACCTACAATGAGCAGTTCTTC
TRBV9	TRBJ1-4	.	few	CASSARTNEKLFF	TGTGCCAGCAGCGCCCGGACCAATGAAAAACTGTTTTTT
TRBV24-1	TRBJ2-3	.	.	CATSDLNRPDTQYF	TGTGCCACCAGTGATTTGAACAGACCAGATACGCAGTATTTT
TRBV24-1	TRBJ1-2	TRBD1	.	CATSGGQAYGYTF	TGTGCCACCAGTGGGGGACAGGCCTATGGCTACACCTTC
TRBV21-1	TRBJ2-5	.	.	CASKVQRFQETQYF	TGTGCCAGCAAAGTCCAAAGATTCCAAGAGACCCAGTACTTC
TRBV4-1	TRBJ2-4	.	few	CASSQAIGPSTKNIQYF	TGCGCCAGCAGCCAAGCGATCGGGCCCAGCACCAAAAACATTCAGTACTTC
TRBV7-8	TRBJ2-4	TRBD1	.	CASSPRQGLIQYF	TGTGCCAGCAGCCCGCGACAGGGTTTAATTCAGTACTTC
TRBV7-9	TRBJ2-1	TRBD2	once	CASSLVAGVGNEQFF	TGTGCCAGCAGCTTAGTGGCGGGAGTGGGGAATGAGCAGTTCTTC
TRBV20-1	TRBJ2-3	TRBD2	many	CSASGLAVPDTQYF	TGCAGTGCTAGTGGGCTAGCGGTTCCAGATACGCAGTATTTT
TRBV6-5	TRBJ2-1	.	many	CASSYSPIPYNEQFF	TGTGCCAGCAGTTACTCTCCGATCCCCTACAATGAGCAGTTCTTC
TRBV10-3	TRBJ1-5	.	few	CAITPNQPQHF	TGTGCCATCACTCCCAATCAGCCCCAGCATTTT
TRBV12-3/TRBV12-4	TRBJ2-5	TRBD2	few	CASTPLAGGDQETQYF	TGTGCCAGCACCCCTCTAGCGGGGGGAGACCAAGAGACCCAGTACTTC
TRBV7-2	TRBJ2-2	.	many	CASSLLWDTGELFF	TGTGCCAGCAGCTTACTTTGGGACACCGGGGAGCTGTTTTTT
TRBV7-9	TRBJ1-1	TRBD1	.	CASSPQGVGAFF	TGTGCCAGCAGCCCACAGGGGGTCGGGGCTTTCTTT
TRBV15	TRBJ2-2	.	.	CATSRLSRDTGELFF	TGTGCCACCAGCAGGCTTTCCCGAGACACCGGGGAGCTGTTTTTT
TRBV20-1	TRBJ2-1	.	few	CSARDWMNEQFF	TGCAGTGCTAGAGATTGGATGAATGAGCAGTTCTTC
TRBV21-1	TRBJ2-5	.	.	CASRGPNRDEETQYF	TGTGCCAGCAGAGGCCCGAACCGGGACGAAGAGACCCAGTACTTC
TRBV2	TRBJ1-5	.	.	CASSFQGQDQPQHF	TGTGCCAGCAGCTTCCAGGGGCAGGATCAGCCCCAGCATTTT
TRBV7-2	TRBJ2-1	.	many	CASSLKYEQFF	TGTGCCAGCAGCTTAAAGTATGAGCAGTTCTTC
TRBV25-1	TRBJ2-1	TRBD2	.	CASSGRAENEQFF	TGTGCCAGTAGCGGGAGGGCCGAAAATGAGCAGTTCTTC
TRBV24-1	TRBJ1-5	.	few	CATSRHSNQPQHF	TGTGCCACCAGTCGACATAGCAATCAGCCCCAGCATTTT